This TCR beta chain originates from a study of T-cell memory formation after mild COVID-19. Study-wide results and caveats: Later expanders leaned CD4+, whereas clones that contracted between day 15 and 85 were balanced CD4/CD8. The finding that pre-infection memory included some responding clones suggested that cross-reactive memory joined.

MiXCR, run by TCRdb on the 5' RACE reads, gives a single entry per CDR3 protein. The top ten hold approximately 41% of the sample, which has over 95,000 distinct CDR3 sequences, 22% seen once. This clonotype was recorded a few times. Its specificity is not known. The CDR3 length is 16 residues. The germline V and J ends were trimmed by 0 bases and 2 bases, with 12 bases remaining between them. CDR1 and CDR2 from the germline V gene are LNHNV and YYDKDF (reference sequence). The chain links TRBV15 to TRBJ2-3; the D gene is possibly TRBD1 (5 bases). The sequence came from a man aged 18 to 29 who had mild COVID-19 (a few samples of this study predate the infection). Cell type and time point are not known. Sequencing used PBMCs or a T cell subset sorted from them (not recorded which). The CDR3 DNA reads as TGTGCCACCAGCAGAGATCAGGGCAGATCCACAGATACGCAGTATTTT. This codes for CATSRDQGRSTDTQYF.